Presented here are 26 T cell receptor beta chains from one specimen sequenced in a study of T cells in Graves' hyperthyroidism and ophthalmopathy. The TCR beta CDR3 regions underwent amplification using RNA transcripts as the source. Carried out on the TCR CDR3, a first-round RT-PCR used the HTBI primer set. TCRdb reprocessed the multiplex PCR reads with MiXCR, giving one entry per CDR3 protein. The sample includes 550,000 to 800,000 distinct CDR3 sequences, about 15% seen only once; the top ten take 8.4%. Source material: blood. Every receptor here comes from a man aged 18 to 29 with Graves' hyperthyroidism.

V usage is TRBV20-1 and J usage is TRBJ2-5, with D hard to call. The CDR3 consists of 11 residues. V lost 6 bases, J lost 4 bases, and 9 bases lay in between. The germline CDR1 and CDR2 sequences are DFQATT and SNEGSKA (reference sequence). CDR3 amino acids: CSAPITETQYF. The DNA of the CDR3 is TGCAGTGCACCAATTACAGAGACCCAGTACTTC.

This clonotype was picked up many times. The V gene is TRBV12-3 or TRBV12-4, the J gene TRBJ2-5; 8 positions match TRBD2. The CDR3 length is 15 residues. J lost 4 bases, V lost 6 bases, and 10 bases had no gene match. The CDR3 coding sequence is TGTGCCAGCAGCCCCACCTCGGGGGGGGGAGAGACCCAGTACTTC. Protein product: CASSPTSGGGETQYF.

This clonotype has only a few counts. The V gene is TRBV9, the J gene TRBJ2-3; D call uncertain. There are 13 residues in the CDR3. The ends were cut back, 4 bases at V and 2 bases at J, with 8 bases in the middle. Germline CDR1 is SGDLS and CDR2 is YYNGEE. CDR3 nucleotides: TGTGCCAGCAGCACACTCTTCACAGATACGCAGTATTTT. Its translation is CASSTLFTDTQYF.

This clonotype has a count of ten or more. The chain recombines TRBV3-1 with TRBJ2-2; 7 bases are shared with TRBD1. The CDR3 contains 17 residues. The J segment lost 5 bases and the V segment lost 3 bases, leaving 12 bases of the junction unmatched. CDR1 is LGHDT and CDR2 is YNNKEL in the germline V gene (reference sequence). The DNA for the CDR3 is TGTGCCAGCAGCCACCTAGGACGAACAGGGGTAACCGGGGAGCTGTTTTTT. This gives the protein CASSHLGRTGVTGELFF.

This clonotype was recorded at least ten times. The V gene is TRBV7-2, the J gene TRBJ1-1, with a weak D call TRBD1 (6 bases). Trimming took off 5 bases at V and 5 bases at J, with 18 bases between the two ends. CDR1 and CDR2 (germline): SGHTA, FQGNSA. The CDR3 covers 15 residues. The chain's CDR3 is CASSPTGTLTTEAFF. The CDR3 DNA is TGTGCCAGCAGCCCCACAGGGACGTTGACAACTGAAGCTTTCTTT. The entire variable domain, with the rest obtained from reference TRBV7-2 and TRBJ1-1, is as follows: GAGVSQSPSNKVTEKGKDVELRCDPISGHTALYWYRQSLGQGLEFLIYFQGNSAPDKSGLPSDRFSAERTGGSVSTLTIQRTQQEDSAVYLCASSPTGTLTTEAFFGQGTRLTVV.

This clonotype was observed at least ten times. This rearrangement joins TRBV7-9 to TRBJ2-7; D gene uncertain. This CDR3 spans 13 amino acids. V lost 1 base and J 6 bases, leaving 10 bases between the germline ends. Germline CDR1 reads SEHNR; CDR2 reads FQNEAQ (reference sequence). The CDR3 DNA reads as TGTGCCAGCAGCTTAGAGGGCAACCTCGAGCAGTACTTC. Protein sequence: CASSLEGNLEQYF.

The sample holds many counts of this clonotype. The rearrangement links TRBV28 to TRBJ2-7, with D perhaps TRBD1 (6 bases). Trimming removed 6 bases at V and 6 bases at J, with 9 bases between. Germline V gene data show CDR1 as MDHEN and CDR2 as SYDVKM. The length of the CDR3 is 11 residues. CDR3 sequence reads: CASRRGGEQYF. The CDR3 nucleotides are TGTGCCAGCAGAAGAGGGGGCGAGCAGTACTTC.

V usage is TRBV25-1 and J usage is TRBJ1-1; 7 positions agree with TRBD1. The ends lost 1 base at V and 7 bases at J; junction bases unmatched: 0. There are 12 residues in the CDR3. CDR1 is MGHDK, CDR2 SYGVNS, per germline. In DNA form, the CDR3 reads TGTGCCAGCAGTGAATCAGGGGGTGAAGCTTTCTTT. This codes for CASSESGGEAFF.

The genes are TRBV7-6 and TRBJ2-7; TRBD1 matches at 9 bases. CDR1 and CDR2 (germline): SGHVS, FNYEAQ. The CDR3 is 16 amino acids. V shed 5 bases, J shed 1 base, and the junction held 9 bases outside the gene matches. The CDR3 DNA reads TGTGCCAGCAGCCAACCACAGGGGGCCGGGTCCTACGAGCAGTACTTC. Protein: CASSQPQGAGSYEQYF.

Ten or more counts support this clonotype. The genes are TRBV12-3 or TRBV12-4 and TRBJ2-1, with 9 positions matching TRBD1. The CDR3 is 16 amino acids. V was clipped by 5 bases and J by 5 bases; unmatched bases: 10. CDR3 in amino acids: CASSPQGQGRHNEQFF. The CDR3 coding sequence is TGTGCCAGCAGTCCCCAAGGACAGGGGAGGCACAATGAGCAGTTCTTC.

This clonotype was detected only a few times. This chain joins TRBV12-3 or TRBV12-4 and TRBJ2-1, with TRBD2 matching over 12 bases. The CDR3 spans 16 residues. Losses at the gene ends were 2 bases for V and 3 bases for J; bases not matched to a gene: 2. The CDR3 sequence is CASSLLAGGIYNEQFF. As DNA, the CDR3 is TGTGCCAGCAGTTTACTAGCGGGAGGGATCTACAATGAGCAGTTCTTC.

This clonotype occurred many times. V and J are TRBV28 and TRBJ1-1; D is undetermined. The V end was cut by 0 bases, the J end by 1 base, with 6 bases between. The CDR3 consists of 14 residues. Germline lookup yields CDR1 MDHEN and CDR2 SYDVKM. The CDR3 loop reads CASSLWAGNTEAFF. The CDR3, as DNA: TGTGCCAGCAGTTTATGGGCAGGGAACACTGAAGCTTTCTTT.

This clonotype was detected a few times. This chain uses TRBV10-2 with TRBJ2-1, with 11 bases lining up with TRBD2. The CDR3 is 16 residues long. From germline, CDR1 is WSHSY and CDR2 SAAADI. After removal of 5 bases from V and 12 bases from J, the junction contained 15 bases not matched to a gene. The CDR3 loop reads CASSQISSGRLIGQFF. The CDR3 DNA follows: TGCGCCAGCAGTCAGATCTCTAGCGGGAGGTTGATCGGGCAGTTCTTC.

The chain joins TRBV27 to TRBJ2-3; D gene uncertain. The germline V and J ends were trimmed by 2 bases and 5 bases, with 14 bases remaining between them. The CDR3 totals 15 residues. CDR1 MNHEY and CDR2 SMNVEV come from the germline V gene (reference sequence). CDR3 amino acids: CASSLDLPPRDTQYF. CDR3 nucleotide sequence: TGTGCCAGCAGTTTAGACCTACCCCCTCGAGATACGCAGTATTTT.

This clonotype came up many times. The rearrangement links TRBV29-1 to TRBJ1-4, with TRBD1 matching 9 bases. The CDR3 is 14 residues long. V lost 6 bases and J lost 10; bases outside the gene matches: 12. Germline CDR1 reads SQVTM; CDR2 reads ANQGSEA. The CDR3 reads CSVKTGQGYGKLFF. CDR3 coding DNA: TGCAGCGTGAAAACGGGACAGGGCTACGGAAAACTGTTTTTT.

This clonotype was seen ten or more times. The CDR3 is CASSPPGPRHTQYF. The DNA of the CDR3 is TGTGCCAGCAGCCCCCCGGGCCCCAGACATACGCAGTATTTT. The J gene is TRBJ2-3, the V gene TRBV7-2, with D unresolved. Germline V CDR1 and CDR2: SGHTA, FQGNSA. This CDR3 comprises 14 residues. V was shortened by 5 bases and J by 7 bases, with 16 bases between the two germline ends.

The chain combines TRBV12-3 or TRBV12-4 with TRBJ1-5; D remains unclear. The CDR3 spans 14 residues. V lost 7 bases to trimming and J lost 4 bases, with 14 bases between them. The CDR3 protein is CASKVRAANQPQHF. The CDR3 region has the DNA TGTGCCAGCAAGGTGCGGGCAGCAAATCAGCCCCAGCATTTT.

V is TRBV7-8 and J is TRBJ2-6; 7 bases map to TRBD2. This CDR3 has 14 amino acids. Trimming removed 5 bases from V and 8 bases from J; junction bases left unmatched: 6. Per the germline V gene, CDR1 is SGHVS and CDR2 is FQNEAQ. This CDR3 reads CASSHRGGTNVLTF. CDR3 in DNA: TGTGCCAGCAGCCACCGGGGAGGGACCAACGTCCTGACTTTC.

V and J are TRBV4-3 and TRBJ2-1; no clear D. The CDR3 is 12 residues long. Germline CDR1 reads LGHNA; CDR2 reads YSLEER. Trimming stripped 1 base from V and 8 bases from J, with 6 bases between. The CDR3 sequence is CASSQGAHEQFF. CDR3 nucleotide sequence: TGCGCCAGCAGCCAAGGGGCCCATGAGCAGTTCTTC.

This clonotype was found many times. The chain is built from TRBV28 and TRBJ2-2; D is perhaps TRBD2 (5 bases). From germline, CDR1 is MDHEN and CDR2 SYDVKM. The CDR3 extends over 14 amino acids. V was trimmed by 7 bases and J by 1 base, leaving 10 bases between them. In DNA form, the CDR3 reads TGTGCCAGCATTCGGGGAGTGAACACCGGGGAGCTGTTTTTT. Translated, it gives CASIRGVNTGELFF. The full variable domain, in which reference TRBV28 and TRBJ2-2 provide the parts outside the CDR3, is DVKVTQSSRYLVKRTGEKVFLECVQDMDHENMFWYRQDPGLGLRLIYFSYDVKMKEKGDIPEGYSVSREKKERFSLILESASTNQTSMYLCASIRGVNTGELFFGEGSRLTVL.

With regard to this clonotype: One end of the junction is discordant with germline, which a read error may explain. CDR3 DNA sequence: TGTGCCAGCCCACCCGGGACTAGCGAACCAGGGAAGACCCAGTACTTC. As protein: CASPPGTSEPGKTQYF. The chain employs TRBV18 and TRBJ2-5, with 10 bases that match TRBD2. Germline CDR1 KGHSH, CDR2 LQKENI. The CDR3 covers 16 residues.

A few counts support this clonotype. J is TRBJ1-2 and V is TRBV19, with TRBD1 as a possible D gene (5 bases). V was trimmed by 1 base and J by 7 bases, leaving 19 bases between them. Germline V gene lookup returns CDR1 LNHDA and CDR2 SQIVND (reference sequence). The length of the CDR3 is 16 residues. CDR3 in amino acids: CASSIGTAGPSIGYTF. Here the CDR3 DNA reads TGTGCCAGTAGTATAGGAACGGCGGGACCCTCGATTGGCTACACCTTC.

Ten or more counts support this clonotype. The chain joins TRBV12-3 or TRBV12-4 to TRBJ2-7; 9 bases line up with TRBD1. This CDR3 has 14 amino acids. V dropped 0 bases and J dropped 4; count of bases not matched to a gene: 1. CDR3 coding DNA: TGTGCCAGCAGTTTAGCGGACAGGGGTTACGAGCAGTACTTC. This gives the protein CASSLADRGYEQYF.

This clonotype was recorded at least ten times. The rearrangement joins TRBV28 to TRBJ2-7, with D tentatively TRBD1 or TRBD2 (5 bases each). This CDR3 is 19 amino acids long. Trimming took 5 bases from V and 6 from J, leaving 32 bases between them. The V gene's germline CDR1 is MDHEN and CDR2 SYDVKM. CDR3 nucleotides: TGTGCCAGCAGTCTCAATCTTCTCATGTTGGAGAGATCGAGGGGCGAGCAGTACTTC. Translation gives CASSLNLLMLERSRGEQYF.

This clonotype showed up just a few times. A much larger clone differs by one base, so this may be a read error. This chain uses TRBV7-2 with TRBJ2-5, with 7 bases matching TRBD1. Germline V CDR1 and CDR2: SGHTA, FQGNSA. The CDR3 covers 14 residues. The V and J ends lost 1 base and 3 bases, in that order; junction bases with no gene match: 2. For the CDR3, the DNA is TGTGCCAGCAGCTTAGGGGACAGTAAAGAGACCCAGTACTTC. As protein: CASSLGDSKETQYF.

The chain uses TRBV14 and TRBJ2-1, with TRBD2 as a possible D gene (5 bases). This CDR3 has 16 amino acids. V lost 5 bases, J lost 6 bases, and 20 bases lay in between. CDR1 is SGHDN, CDR2 FVKESK, per germline. CDR3 DNA: TGTGCCAGCAGCTCAAGGGAAAGCGGAGCCTTCAATGAGCAGTTCTTC. It codes for CASSSRESGAFNEQFF.